A selection of T cell receptor beta chains follows, all from one sample in a study of T-cell reconstitution after alpha-beta-depleted transplantation in children. TCRdb reprocessed the PCR reads via MiXCR and lists one record per CDR3 protein. The table lists roughly 30,000 distinct CDR3 sequences, about 7% of them singletons. Source: peripheral blood, taken 60 days after TCRalphabeta/CD19-depleted stem cell transplant. Receptors originate from a child under two years old who had a stem cell transplant for acute myeloid leukemia, so the T cells may come from the graft donor. Both conserved end residues are part of each CDR3. The order of the fields is J gene, V gene, clone size, D gene, CDR3 length, CDR3 protein, CDR3 DNA. The D gene is left open where the match is weak. Some rows have no size entry. The others give once, few or many, or a class for an expanded clone.

TRBJ2-1	TRBV12-3/TRBV12-4	many	-	12	CASSLGGYEQFF	TGTGCCAGCAGTTTAGGGGGTTATGAGCAGTTCTTC
TRBJ2-7	TRBV5-1	many	-	14	CASSLDAETYEQYF	TGCGCCAGCAGCTTGGATGCGGAGACCTACGAGCAGTACTTC
TRBJ2-1	TRBV12-3/TRBV12-4	many	-	12	CASSLPEREQFF	TGTGCCAGCAGTCTCCCAGAGCGGGAGCAGTTCTTC
TRBJ2-3	TRBV4-1	many	-	13	CASSQGLADTQYF	TGCGCCAGCAGCCAAGGGCTGGCAGATACGCAGTATTTT
TRBJ2-1	TRBV27	many	TRBD2	15	CASSFGLARYNEQFF	TGTGCCAGCAGTTTTGGACTAGCTAGGTACAATGAGCAGTTCTTC
TRBJ2-1	TRBV12-3/TRBV12-4	many	TRBD1	11	CATQGYNEQFF	TGTGCCACACAGGGGTACAATGAGCAGTTCTTC
TRBJ2-4	TRBV20-1	many	-	17	CSARDPTTGKGKNIQYF	TGCAGTGCTAGAGACCCTACTACAGGGAAGGGCAAAAACATTCAGTACTTC
TRBJ2-3	TRBV28	many	TRBD2	17	CASSSPLAGASTDTQYF	TGTGCCAGCAGTTCCCCACTAGCGGGGGCTAGCACAGATACGCAGTATTTT
TRBJ2-5	TRBV6-2/TRBV6-3	-	-	16	CASSYPTRGSAETQYF	TGTGCCAGCAGTTACCCCACACGGGGTAGCGCAGAGACCCAGTACTTC
TRBJ2-4	TRBV5-1	many	TRBD1	16	CASSTTGVRRINIQYF	TGCGCCAGCAGCACAACAGGGGTGAGAAGGATAAACATTCAGTACTTC
TRBJ2-2	TRBV5-1	many	TRBD2	17	CASSLTSGRASTGELFF	TGCGCCAGCAGCCTGACTAGCGGGAGAGCAAGCACCGGGGAGCTGTTTTTT
TRBJ1-2	TRBV24-1	many	-	13	CATSDRGRYGYTF	TGTGCCACCAGTGATCGGGGCCGCTATGGCTACACCTTC
TRBJ2-3	TRBV4-1	many	TRBD2	17	CASSRPRETAGVDTQYF	TGCGCCAGCAGCCGCCCCCGGGAAACAGCGGGAGTAGATACGCAGTATTTT
TRBJ2-1	TRBV27	many	-	17	CASSPKFNGYQYNEQFF	TGTGCCAGCAGTCCCAAGTTTAACGGCTACCAATACAATGAGCAGTTCTTC
TRBJ2-7	TRBV29-1	many	-	11	CSGLGSYEQYF	TGCAGCGGGCTGGGCTCCTACGAGCAGTACTTC
TRBJ2-7	TRBV11-2	many	-	15	CASSLVAKIKYEQYF	TGTGCCAGCAGCTTAGTGGCCAAAATCAAGTACGAGCAGTACTTC
TRBJ2-7	TRBV6-5	many	-	15	CASSYSPRLSYEQYF	TGTGCCAGCAGTTACTCTCCCAGACTGTCCTACGAGCAGTACTTC
TRBJ1-4	TRBV13	many	TRBD1	15	CASSYRDRGRVELFF	TGTGCCAGCAGCTACCGGGACAGGGGTAGAGTGGAACTGTTTTTT
TRBJ2-7	TRBV6-2/TRBV6-3	many	-	13	CASSYSGSYEQYF	TGTGCCAGCAGTTACTCAGGTTCCTACGAGCAGTACTTC
TRBJ2-7	TRBV10-3	many	TRBD1	14	CAIRTGVRRYEQYF	TGTGCCATCAGGACAGGGGTGAGACGATACGAGCAGTACTTC
TRBJ2-7	TRBV5-5	-	TRBD2	18	CASSFGLAGGGGSYEQYF	TGTGCCAGCAGCTTTGGACTAGCGGGAGGGGGTGGTTCCTACGAGCAGTACTTC
TRBJ2-5	TRBV12-3/TRBV12-4	many	-	17	CASSSYPGTKERETQYF	TGTGCCAGCAGTTCTTACCCGGGAACCAAGGAACGAGAGACCCAGTACTTC
TRBJ2-7	TRBV4-3	many	TRBD2	19	CASSQKGGESLAGDGEQYF	TGCGCCAGCAGCCAAAAGGGGGGGGAAAGTTTAGCGGGAGACGGCGAGCAGTACTTC
TRBJ2-3	TRBV28	many	-	16	CASSIPGTSSTDTQYF	TGTGCCAGCAGTATCCCCGGGACATCTAGCACAGATACGCAGTATTTT
TRBJ2-7	TRBV7-8	many	-	14	CASSLVGAPYEQYF	TGTGCCAGCAGCTTAGTAGGGGCGCCCTACGAGCAGTACTTC
TRBJ2-2	TRBV11-2	many	TRBD2	16	CASSLTGREGLLMVFF	TGTGCCAGCAGCCTTACCGGGCGGGAGGGCCTTTTAATGGTGTTTTTT
TRBJ2-4	TRBV7-2	many	TRBD1	13	CASSQQGKNIQYF	TGTGCCAGCAGCCAACAGGGGAAAAACATTCAGTACTTC
TRBJ2-4	TRBV11-2	many	-	14	CASSPGWMWDIQYF	TGTGCCAGCAGCCCGGGTTGGATGTGGGACATTCAGTACTTC
TRBJ2-7	TRBV14	few	-	15	CASSQRPGAPYEQYF	TGTGCCAGCAGCCAGAGACCCGGGGCCCCCTACGAGCAGTACTTC
TRBJ1-6	TRBV4-3	many	-	15	CASSQGGGGNSPLHF	TGCGCCAGCAGCCAAGGCGGGGGGGGAAATTCACCCCTCCACTTT
TRBJ1-5	TRBV6-6	many	-	11	CASSSVEPQHF	TGTGCCAGCAGTTCGGTCGAACCCCAGCATTTT
TRBJ1-5	TRBV7-9	many	TRBD1	15	CASSPTGSSNQPQHF	TGTGCCAGCAGCCCGACAGGGTCAAGCAATCAGCCCCAGCATTTT
TRBJ1-4	TRBV2	many	-	15	CASIAAASTNEKLFF	TGTGCCAGCATCGCCGCAGCCTCAACTAATGAAAAACTGTTTTTT
TRBJ2-2	TRBV7-9	many	TRBD1	15	CASSPLDRLIGELFF	TGTGCCAGCAGCCCGTTGGACAGGCTGATCGGGGAGCTGTTTTTT
TRBJ2-3	TRBV20-1	many	TRBD2	14	CSALLAGGLDTQYF	TGCAGTGCTCTACTAGCGGGGGGGTTAGATACGCAGTATTTT
TRBJ2-1	TRBV6-5	many	TRBD2	16	CASSYSERELGNEQFF	TGTGCCAGCAGTTACTCTGAGCGGGAGTTAGGCAATGAGCAGTTCTTC